A single sample is the source of the 19 T cell receptor beta chains below, sequenced in a study of blood T cells in healthy people across ages. A second PCR, run for about 6 to 11 cycles, used a sample-barcoded 5' primer plus a J-beta primer mix. One entry per CDR3 protein, called by TCRdb with MiXCR from the 5' RACE reads. The sample carries about 570,000 distinct CDR3 sequences, about 26% recorded once. Specimen: blood. These receptors all stem from a woman in her seventies in good health.

This clonotype was seen many times. V and J are TRBV6-5 and TRBJ2-5, with D possibly TRBD2 on 6 matching bases. Germline V gene lookup returns CDR1 MNHEY and CDR2 SVGAGI. Trimming pared 2 bases from V and 3 bases from J, leaving 7 bases between. This CDR3 is built from 13 residues. The CDR3 spells CASSYGGKETQYF. The DNA for the CDR3 is TGTGCCAGCAGTTACGGGGGGAAAGAGACCCAGTACTTC.

The chain uses TRBV6-5 and TRBJ1-2, with a tentative D call TRBD1 (5 bases). The germline V gene encodes CDR1 MNHEY and CDR2 SVGAGI. The CDR3 runs to 15 residues. The V and J ends lost 7 bases and 3 bases respectively, with 18 bases between them. As DNA, the CDR3 is TGTGCCAGCAAAGAAGAGGGGTTAAGCCACTATGGCTACACCTTC. It translates to CASKEEGLSHYGYTF.

The chain has TRBV7-2 and TRBJ2-5; 10 nucleotides align to TRBD2. J lost 5 bases, V lost 4 bases, and 7 bases had no gene match. The CDR3 is 15 amino acids. Germline V gene sequence: CDR1 SGHTA, CDR2 FQGNSA. The CDR3 DNA reads TGTGCCAGCAGCTCTAGCGGGGGCCAAGTGGAGACCCAGTACTTC. Residues: CASSSSGGQVETQYF.

The rearrangement joins TRBV2 to TRBJ2-2, with a weak D call TRBD2 (5 bases). The CDR3 totals 14 residues. The germline gives CDR1 SNHLY, CDR2 FYNNEI. Between the trimmed V and J ends, which lost 5 bases and 1 base, there was a span of 8 bases. The CDR3 loop reads CASSKAGNTGELFF. The CDR3 DNA sequence: TGTGCCAGCAGTAAGGCGGGGAACACCGGGGAGCTGTTTTTT. The complete variable domain, with remaining parts taken from reference TRBV2 and TRBJ2-2, reads EPEVTQTPSHQVTQMGQEVILRCVPISNHLYFYWYRQILGQKVEFLVSFYNNEISEKSEIFDDQFSVERPDGSNFTLKIRSTKLEDSAMYFCASSKAGNTGELFFGEGSRLTVL.

There are a few counts of this clonotype. V usage is TRBV9 and J usage is TRBJ2-1; D is perhaps TRBD2 (7 bases). Germline assignment: CDR1 SGDLS and CDR2 YYNGEE. Trimming cost V 3 bases and J 1 base, with 14 bases left between them. There are 16 residues in the CDR3. The CDR3 sequence is CASSAWGGPSYNEQFF. Here the CDR3 DNA reads TGTGCCAGCAGCGCCTGGGGGGGGCCATCCTACAATGAGCAGTTCTTC.

This clonotype was counted between two and nine times. It may be a read error: a sequence one base away is much more abundant. The V gene is TRBV7-9, the J gene TRBJ2-4; D may be TRBD2 (7 bases). The CDR3 runs to 14 residues. Germline CDR1 and CDR2: SEHNR and FQNEAQ (reference sequence). The CDR3 protein is CVSSYHREGSIQYF. In nucleotides, the CDR3 is TGTGTCAGCAGCTACCACAGGGAGGGCAGCATTCAGTACTTC.

The chain uses TRBV20-1 and TRBJ1-2, with TRBD1 as a possible D gene (5 bases). CDR3 length: 15 amino acids. Trimming removed 6 bases from V and 4 bases from J, with 21 bases in between. The germline V gene encodes CDR1 DFQATT and CDR2 SNEGSKA (reference sequence). Here the CDR3 reads CSATNRARGGYGYTF. CDR3 in DNA: TGCAGTGCAACCAACCGGGCCCGGGGCGGCTATGGCTACACCTTC.

The sample holds a few counts of this clonotype. This chain connects TRBV5-1 to TRBJ1-1; possible D gene TRBD1, 6 bases. Trimming pared 1 base from V and 4 bases from J, leaving 14 bases between. CDR3 size: 15 residues. Looked up from germline, CDR1 is SGHRS and CDR2 is YFSETQ. Written as DNA, the CDR3 is TGCGCCAGCAGCTTGATTGGGGGCCTGGGCACTGAAGCTTTCTTT. The encoded protein is CASSLIGGLGTEAFF.

This clonotype turned up a few times. The chain is built from TRBV7-2 and TRBJ2-3; D remains ambiguous. CDR3 size: 14 residues. Trimming cost V 3 bases and J 1 base, with 8 bases left between them. Per germline, CDR1 SGHTA and CDR2 FQGNSA. CDR3: CASSFETRTDTQYF. The CDR3 DNA is TGTGCCAGCAGCTTTGAGACGCGCACAGATACGCAGTATTTT.

The chain employs TRBV5-1 and TRBJ2-7, with D possibly matching TRBD1 (5 bases). Germline V CDR1 and CDR2: SGHRS, YFSETQ. Trimming removed 5 bases at V and 3 bases at J, with 18 bases between. The CDR3 loop spans 15 amino acids. CDR3 protein: CASRPQVAGLYEQYF. The CDR3 nucleotides read TGCGCCAGCAGGCCCCAAGTGGCAGGGCTCTACGAGCAGTACTTC.

This clonotype has more than one count but fewer than ten. The V and J genes are TRBV5-1 and TRBJ2-3; TRBD1 aligns across 7 bases. The J segment lost 4 bases and the V segment lost 4 bases, leaving 6 bases of the junction unmatched. Looked up from germline, CDR1 is SGHRS and CDR2 is YFSETQ. The CDR3 length is 14 residues. This chain's CDR3 is CASSHGQVSDTQYF. The DNA for the CDR3 is TGCGCCAGCAGCCACGGACAGGTTTCAGATACGCAGTATTTT.

The sample holds a few counts of this clonotype. This chain connects TRBV18 to TRBJ1-1; tentatively, D is TRBD1 (6 bases). CDR3 length: 12 amino acids. Trimming took off 3 bases at V and 10 bases at J, with 12 bases between the two ends. Germline V gives CDR1 KGHSH, CDR2 LQKENI. CDR3 region: CASSPHRDGAFF. CDR3 nucleotide sequence: TGTGCCAGCTCACCCCACAGGGACGGAGCTTTCTTT.

The rearrangement joins TRBV24-1 to TRBJ2-1; D ambiguous. Judging by the DNA end, TRBJ2-5 fits better; the J call may be wrong. CDR1 and CDR2 (germline): KGHDR, SFDVKD. The CDR3 spans 12 residues. CDR3 amino acids: CATSDFTETQYF. For the CDR3, the DNA is TGTGCCACCAGTGATTTTACGGAGACCCAGTACTTC.

V usage is TRBV3-1 and J usage is TRBJ2-5, with D unresolved. Per the germline V gene, CDR1 is LGHDT and CDR2 is YNNKEL (reference sequence). The V end was cut by 0 bases, the J end by 6 bases, with 11 bases between. The CDR3 extends over 14 amino acids. For the CDR3, the DNA is TGTGCCAGCAGCCAAGATTCGAGCATGAAGACCCAGTACTTC. Its translation is CASSQDSSMKTQYF.

The chain couples TRBV4-2 to TRBJ2-3; a possible D gene is TRBD2 (5 bases). V shed 1 base and J shed 4 bases, with 9 bases lying between them. This CDR3 spans 14 amino acids. Germline-derived CDR1 and CDR2 are LGHNA and YNFKEQ. The CDR3 region has the DNA TGTGCCAGCAGCCAAGTAGGGAGCCCAGATACGCAGTATTTT. This sequence encodes CASSQVGSPDTQYF.

Note on this clonotype: The junction differs from germline at one of its ends, possibly a read error. The chain joins TRBV6-1 to TRBJ1-2, with D uncertain. Germline V gene lookup returns CDR1 MNHNS and CDR2 SASEGT. The CDR3 spans 13 residues. The CDR3 reads CAGSVQREAGYTF. CDR3 bases: TGTGCCGGCAGTGTCCAACGGGAGGCCGGCTACACCTTC.

The chain joins TRBV12-3 or TRBV12-4 to TRBJ2-5, with a possible D match to TRBD1 (6 bases). The CDR3 contains 15 residues. The ends were cut back, 7 bases at V and 4 bases at J, with 19 bases in the middle. CDR3 DNA: TGTGCCAGCAACCCAAGGGGGTTATGGGGAGAGACCCAGTACTTC. Encoded protein: CASNPRGLWGETQYF.

This clonotype was observed a few times. The chain is built from TRBV12-3 or TRBV12-4 and TRBJ1-3, with D perhaps TRBD1 (5 bases). Trimming removed 5 bases at V and 2 bases at J, with 10 bases between. The CDR3 length is 14 residues. CDR3 sequence (DNA): TGTGCCAGCAGTCGGACATTAACTGGAAACACCATATATTTT. Protein sequence: CASSRTLTGNTIYF.

This chain connects TRBV10-3 to TRBJ2-4; TRBD2 matches at 7 bases. Germline CDR1 ENHRY, CDR2 SYGVKD. V shed 4 bases and J 2 bases; nucleotides not matched to a gene: 5. The CDR3 covers 15 residues. Here the CDR3 DNA reads TGTGCCATCAGTGTCGGGGGGAGGACCAAAAACATTCAGTACTTC. Translation: CAISVGGRTKNIQYF.